Given below is one T cell receptor (beta chain) in context. Per the original data handling: Nucleated cell number was recorded as an estimate derived from reference gene primer amplification. Some clones are missing from TCRdb's copy, which holds only in-frame ones; the method was immunoSEQ multiplex PCR. The V and J calls and clone size come from that table; D and trimming were worked out from the DNA. The table lists 65,000 to 90,000 clones, approximately 80% of them singletons. The CDR3 runs to 16 residues. The sample is drawn from a study of blood T cell repertoires in COVID-19. Looking at the study overall: PBMCs, B-cell-depleted T cells, or T cells were the source of the cDNA or gDNA that made up the material.

The rearrangement links TRBV21-1 to TRBJ2-7; TRBD2, as called in the table, went unchecked against the DNA. TRBV21-1 is annotated as a pseudogene. The source material was peripheral blood. This clonotype originated in an elderly man with active or convalescent COVID-19. The CDR3, as DNA: TGTGCCAGCAGCAATCGAGAGCGGGGGAATTCCTACGAGCAGTACTTC. Encoded protein: CASSNRERGNSYEQYF.